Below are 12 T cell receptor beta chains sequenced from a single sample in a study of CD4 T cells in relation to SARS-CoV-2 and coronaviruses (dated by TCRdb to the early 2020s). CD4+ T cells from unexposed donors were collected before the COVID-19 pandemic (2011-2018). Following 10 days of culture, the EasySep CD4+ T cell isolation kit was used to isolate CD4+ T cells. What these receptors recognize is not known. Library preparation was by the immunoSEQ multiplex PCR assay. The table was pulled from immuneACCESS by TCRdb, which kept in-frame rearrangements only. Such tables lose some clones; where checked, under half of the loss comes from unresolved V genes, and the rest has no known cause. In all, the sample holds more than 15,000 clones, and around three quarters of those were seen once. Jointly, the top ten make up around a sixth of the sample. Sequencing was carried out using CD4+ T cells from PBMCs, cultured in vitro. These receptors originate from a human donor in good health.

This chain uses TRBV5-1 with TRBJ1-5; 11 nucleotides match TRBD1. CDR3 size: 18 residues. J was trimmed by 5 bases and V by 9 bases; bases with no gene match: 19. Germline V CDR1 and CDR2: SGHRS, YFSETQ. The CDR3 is CAITLPRRDRGSYQPQHF. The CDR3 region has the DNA TGCGCCATCACCCTTCCCCGCCGGGACAGGGGGTCCTATCAGCCCCAGCATTTT.

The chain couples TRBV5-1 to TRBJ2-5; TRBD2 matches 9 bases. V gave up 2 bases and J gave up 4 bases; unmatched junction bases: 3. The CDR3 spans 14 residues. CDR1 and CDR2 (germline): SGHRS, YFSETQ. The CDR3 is CASSFSGRGETQYF. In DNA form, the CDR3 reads TGCGCCAGCAGCTTTAGCGGGAGAGGAGAGACCCAGTACTTC.

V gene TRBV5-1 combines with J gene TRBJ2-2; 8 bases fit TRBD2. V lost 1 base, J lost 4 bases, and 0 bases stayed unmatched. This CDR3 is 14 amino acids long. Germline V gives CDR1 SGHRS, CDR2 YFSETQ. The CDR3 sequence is CASSLSGSTGELFF. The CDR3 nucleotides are TGCGCCAGCAGCTTGAGCGGGAGCACCGGGGAGCTGTTTTTT.

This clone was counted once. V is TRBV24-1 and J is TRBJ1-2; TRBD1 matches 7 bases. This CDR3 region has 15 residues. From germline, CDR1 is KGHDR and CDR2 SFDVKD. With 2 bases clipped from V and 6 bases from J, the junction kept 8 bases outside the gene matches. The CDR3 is CATSDYGQGVNGYTF. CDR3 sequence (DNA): TGTGCCACCAGTGATTATGGGCAGGGGGTGAATGGCTACACCTTC.

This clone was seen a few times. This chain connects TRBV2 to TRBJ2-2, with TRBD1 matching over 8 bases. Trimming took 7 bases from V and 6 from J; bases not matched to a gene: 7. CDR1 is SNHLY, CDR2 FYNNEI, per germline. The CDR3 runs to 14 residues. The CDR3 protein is CASKRQGNAGELFF. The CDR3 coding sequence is TGTGCCAGCAAAAGACAGGGGAATGCCGGGGAGCTGTTTTTT. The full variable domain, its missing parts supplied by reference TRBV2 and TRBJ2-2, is EPEVTQTPSHQVTQMGQEVILRCVPISNHLYFYWYRQILGQKVEFLVSFYNNEISEKSEIFDDQFSVERPDGSNFTLKIRSTKLEDSAMYFCASKRQGNAGELFFGEGSRLTVL.

CDR3 sequence (DNA): TGTGCCAGCTCACCCCCGAGCAAGAACACTGAAGCTTTCTTT. Translation: CASSPPSKNTEAFF. The chain combines TRBV18 with TRBJ1-1; D remains ambiguous. This CDR3 region has 14 residues. Trimming took 3 bases from V and 1 from J, leaving 9 bases between them. Germline CDR1 reads KGHSH; CDR2 reads LQKENI. Together with reference TRBV18 and TRBJ1-1, the CDR3 gives the full variable domain: NAGVMQNPRHLVRRRGQEARLRCSPMKGHSHVYWYRQLPEEGLKFMVYLQKENIIDESGMPKERFSAEFPKEGPSILRIQQVVRGDSAAYFCASSPPSKNTEAFFGQGTRLTVV.

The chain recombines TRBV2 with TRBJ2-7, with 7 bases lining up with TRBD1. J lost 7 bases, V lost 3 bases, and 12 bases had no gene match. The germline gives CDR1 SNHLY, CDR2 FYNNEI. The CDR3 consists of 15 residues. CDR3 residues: CASSDTAGGRGEQYF. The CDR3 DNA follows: TGTGCCAGCAGTGACACGGCAGGGGGTCGTGGAGAGCAGTACTTC.

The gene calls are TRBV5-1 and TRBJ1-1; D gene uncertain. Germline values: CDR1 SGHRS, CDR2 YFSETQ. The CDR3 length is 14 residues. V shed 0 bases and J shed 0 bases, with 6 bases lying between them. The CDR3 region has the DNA TGCGCCAGCAGCTTGGTCCAGGTGAACACTGAAGCTTTCTTT. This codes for CASSLVQVNTEAFF.

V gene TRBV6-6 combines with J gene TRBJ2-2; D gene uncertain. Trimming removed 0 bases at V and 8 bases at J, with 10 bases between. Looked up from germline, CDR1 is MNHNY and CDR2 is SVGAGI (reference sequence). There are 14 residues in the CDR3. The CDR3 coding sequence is TGTGCCAGCAGTTACTCGTATAACGCTGGGGAGCTGTTTTTT. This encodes CASSYSYNAGELFF.

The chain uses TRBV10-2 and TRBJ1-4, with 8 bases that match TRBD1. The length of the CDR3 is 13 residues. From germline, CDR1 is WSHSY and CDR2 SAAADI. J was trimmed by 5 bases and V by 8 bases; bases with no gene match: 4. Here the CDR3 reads CASGGQVNEKLFF. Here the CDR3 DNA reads TGCGCCAGCGGGGGACAGGTCAATGAAAAACTGTTTTTT.

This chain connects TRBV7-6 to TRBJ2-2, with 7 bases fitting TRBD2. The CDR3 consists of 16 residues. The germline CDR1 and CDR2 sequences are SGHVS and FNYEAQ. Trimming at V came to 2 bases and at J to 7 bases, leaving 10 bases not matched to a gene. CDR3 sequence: CASSLSGPGGIGELFF. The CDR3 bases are TGTGCCAGCAGCTTATCGGGCCCCGGGGGGATCGGGGAGCTGTTTTTT.

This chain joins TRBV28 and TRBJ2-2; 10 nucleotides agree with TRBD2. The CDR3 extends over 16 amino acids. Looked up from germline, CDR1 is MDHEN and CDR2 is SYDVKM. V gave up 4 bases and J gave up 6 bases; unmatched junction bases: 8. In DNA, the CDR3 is TGTGCCAGCAGTTCAGCTAGCGGGAGTCCGGCCGGGGAGCTGTTTTTT. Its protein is CASSSASGSPAGELFF. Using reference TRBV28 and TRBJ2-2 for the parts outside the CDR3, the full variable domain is DVKVTQSSRYLVKRTGEKVFLECVQDMDHENMFWYRQDPGLGLRLIYFSYDVKMKEKGDIPEGYSVSREKKERFSLILESASTNQTSMYLCASSSASGSPAGELFFGEGSRLTVL.